This paragraph reports one T cell receptor (beta chain). Its cognate antigen is unknown. TCRdb re-called the reads through MiXCR, storing one row per CDR3 protein. The repertoire holds a few hundred thousand distinct CDR3 sequences, 15% to 20% seen once, with around 11% in the top ten. Trimming pared 7 bases from V and 5 bases from J, leaving 23 bases between. Germline CDR1 reads MDHEN; CDR2 reads SYDVKM. The CDR3 runs to 16 residues. The sample is drawn from a study of T cell repertoires in cytomegalovirus infection. On the study more broadly: CMV infection together with matching HLA type was indicated by public TCR beta signatures.

The study, taken as a whole, reports: Summed public TCR beta family frequency identified CMV carriers bearing the relevant HLA. HLA-C-restricted TCR beta clonotypes specific for CMV led the ex vivo response.

This receptor was taken from a human donor in good health (CMV status not recorded). Some clones in this sample may be carry-over from other donors' samples. The chain couples TRBV28 to TRBJ1-2; possible D gene TRBD1, 6 bases. Sequenced sample: PBMCs. The CDR3 protein is CASNFIGGAGWYGYTF. CDR3 coding DNA: TGTGCCAGCAACTTTATTGGGGGGGCAGGCTGGTATGGCTACACCTTC.